What follows are 2 T cell receptor beta chains derived from one specimen sequenced in a study of metastatic and nonmetastatic thyroid tumors. Until they underwent thyroid surgery, no patient had received any treatment. TCRdb re-analyzed the PCR reads using MiXCR. The table includes about 10,000 clones, 25% to 40% detected once. Source material: adjacent normal tissue. These receptors came from a female donor with papillary thyroid cancer or a benign thyroid nodule (not recorded which). Some clones in this sample may be carry-over from other donors' samples.

This clone was seen only a few times. V usage is TRBV6-2 or TRBV6-3 and J usage is TRBJ2-1, with TRBD2 matching 7 bases. CDR3 length: 16 residues. Germline CDR1 reads MNHEY; CDR2 reads SVGEGT. Germline trimming cut 0 bases from V and 6 bases from J; bases unmatched to any gene: 8. The CDR3 DNA reads TGTGCCAGCAGTTACTCCGGGACTACTTGGGGCAATGAGCAGTTCTTC. As protein: CASSYSGTTWGNEQFF.

The rearrangement joins TRBV13 to TRBJ2-7; weak D call: TRBD2 (6 bases). The CDR3 is 13 amino acids. V gave up 5 bases and J gave up 2 bases, with 10 bases separating them. Germline V CDR1 and CDR2: PRHDT, FYEKMQ (reference sequence). The CDR3: CASSLGTPYEQYF. DNA of the CDR3: TGTGCCAGCAGCCTCGGGACTCCCTACGAGCAGTACTTC.